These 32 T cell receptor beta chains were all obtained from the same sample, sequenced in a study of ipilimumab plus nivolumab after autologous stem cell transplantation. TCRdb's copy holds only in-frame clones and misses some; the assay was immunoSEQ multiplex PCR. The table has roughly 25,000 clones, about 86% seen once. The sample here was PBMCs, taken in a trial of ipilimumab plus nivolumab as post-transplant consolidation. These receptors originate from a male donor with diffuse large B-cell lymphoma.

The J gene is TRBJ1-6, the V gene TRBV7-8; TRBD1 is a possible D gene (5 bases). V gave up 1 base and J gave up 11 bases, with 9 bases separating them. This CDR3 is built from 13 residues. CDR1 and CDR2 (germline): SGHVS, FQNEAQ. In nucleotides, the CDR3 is TGTGCCAGCAGCTTAGAGGGGAGGGCACCCCTCCACTTT. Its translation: CASSLEGRAPLHF.

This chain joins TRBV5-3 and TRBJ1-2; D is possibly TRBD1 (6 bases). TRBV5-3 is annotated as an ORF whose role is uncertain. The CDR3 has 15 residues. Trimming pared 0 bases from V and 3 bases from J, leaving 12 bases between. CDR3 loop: CARSLGQAGYYGYTF. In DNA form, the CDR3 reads TGTGCCAGAAGCTTGGGACAGGCAGGGTACTATGGCTACACCTTC.

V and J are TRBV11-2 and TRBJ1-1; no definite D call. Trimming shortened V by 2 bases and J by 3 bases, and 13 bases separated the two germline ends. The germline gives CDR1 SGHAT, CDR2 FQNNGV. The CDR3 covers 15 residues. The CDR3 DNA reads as TGTGCCAGCAGCTTATTGTCAGGAATGGACACTGAAGCTTTCTTT. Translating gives CASSLLSGMDTEAFF.

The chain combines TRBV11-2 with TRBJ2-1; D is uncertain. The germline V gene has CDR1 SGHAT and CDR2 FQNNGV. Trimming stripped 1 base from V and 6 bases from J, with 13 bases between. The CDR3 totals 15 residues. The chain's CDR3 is CASSLGFAGTNEQFF. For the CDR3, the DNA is TGTGCCAGCAGCTTAGGGTTCGCCGGAACCAATGAGCAGTTCTTC.

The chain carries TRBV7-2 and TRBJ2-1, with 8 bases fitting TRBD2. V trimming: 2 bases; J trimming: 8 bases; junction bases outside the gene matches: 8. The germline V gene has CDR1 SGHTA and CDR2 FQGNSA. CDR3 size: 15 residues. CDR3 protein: CASSLQRGSIDEQFF. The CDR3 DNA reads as TGTGCCAGCAGCTTACAGCGGGGGAGTATCGATGAGCAGTTCTTC.

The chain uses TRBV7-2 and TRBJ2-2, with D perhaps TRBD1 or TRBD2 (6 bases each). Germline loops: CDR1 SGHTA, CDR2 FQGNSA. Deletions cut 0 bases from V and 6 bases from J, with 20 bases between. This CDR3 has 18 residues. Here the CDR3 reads CASSLAGGGLLSPGELFF. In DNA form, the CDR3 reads TGTGCCAGCAGCTTAGCCGGAGGGGGATTACTGAGTCCCGGGGAGCTGTTTTTT.

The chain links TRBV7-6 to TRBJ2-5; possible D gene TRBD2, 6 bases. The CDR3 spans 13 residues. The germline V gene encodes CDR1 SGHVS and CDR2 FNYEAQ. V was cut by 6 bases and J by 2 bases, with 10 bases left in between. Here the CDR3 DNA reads TGTGCCAGCAGGGGGACTCCTCAAGAGACCCAGTACTTC. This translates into CASRGTPQETQYF.

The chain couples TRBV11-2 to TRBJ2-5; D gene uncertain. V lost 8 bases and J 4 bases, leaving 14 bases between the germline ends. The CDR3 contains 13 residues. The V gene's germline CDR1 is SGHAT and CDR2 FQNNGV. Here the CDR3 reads CASATSMGETQYF. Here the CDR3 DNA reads TGTGCCAGCGCCACATCTATGGGAGAGACCCAGTACTTC.

For the CDR3, the DNA is TGCGCCAGCAGCTTGGCGGGGAGCTCTGGGGCCAACGTCCTGACTTTC. This sequence encodes CASSLAGSSGANVLTF. V and J are TRBV5-1 and TRBJ2-6; D perhaps matches TRBD2 (5 bases). Germline-derived CDR1 and CDR2 are SGHRS and YFSETQ. This CDR3 is 16 amino acids long. The V and J ends lost 0 bases and 0 bases respectively, with 7 bases between them.

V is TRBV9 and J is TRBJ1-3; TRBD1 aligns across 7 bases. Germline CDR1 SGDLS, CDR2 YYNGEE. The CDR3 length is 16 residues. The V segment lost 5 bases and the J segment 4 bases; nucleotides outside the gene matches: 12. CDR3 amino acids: CASSGPVTGYGNTIYF. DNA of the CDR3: TGTGCCAGCAGTGGACCGGTGACAGGGTACGGAAACACCATATATTTT.

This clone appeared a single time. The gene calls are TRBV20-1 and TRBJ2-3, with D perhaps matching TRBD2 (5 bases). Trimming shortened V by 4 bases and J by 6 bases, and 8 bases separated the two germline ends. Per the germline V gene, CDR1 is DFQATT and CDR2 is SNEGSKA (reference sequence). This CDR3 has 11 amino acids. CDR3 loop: CSANPGDTQYF. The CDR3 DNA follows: TGCAGTGCTAACCCGGGGGATACGCAGTATTTT.

CDR3 protein: CASSVTVGSIPYF. CDR3 in DNA: TGTGCCAGCAGCGTAACCGTCGGGTCTATTCCGTACTTC. The chain carries TRBV9 and TRBJ2-5; D remains unclear. CDR1 and CDR2 from the germline V gene are SGDLS and YYNGEE. The CDR3 extends over 13 amino acids. V was trimmed by 1 base and J by 13 bases, leaving 17 bases between them.

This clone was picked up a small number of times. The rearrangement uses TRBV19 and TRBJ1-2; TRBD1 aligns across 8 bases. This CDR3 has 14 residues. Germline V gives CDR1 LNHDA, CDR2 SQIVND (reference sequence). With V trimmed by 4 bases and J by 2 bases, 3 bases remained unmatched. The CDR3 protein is CASSTGTGNYGYTF. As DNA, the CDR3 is TGTGCCAGTAGTACAGGGACAGGCAACTATGGCTACACCTTC.

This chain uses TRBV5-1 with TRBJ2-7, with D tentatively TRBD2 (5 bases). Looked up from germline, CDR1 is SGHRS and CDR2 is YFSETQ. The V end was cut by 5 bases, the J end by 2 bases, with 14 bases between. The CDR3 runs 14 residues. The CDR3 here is CASRPDEGPYEQYF. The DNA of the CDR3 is TGCGCCAGCAGACCAGATGAGGGCCCCTACGAGCAGTACTTC.

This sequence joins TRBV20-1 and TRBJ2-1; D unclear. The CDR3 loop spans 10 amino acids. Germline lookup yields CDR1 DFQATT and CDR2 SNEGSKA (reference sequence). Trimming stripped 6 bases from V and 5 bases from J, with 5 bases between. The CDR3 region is CSAGHNEQFF. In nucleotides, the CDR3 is TGCAGTGCCGGACACAATGAGCAGTTCTTC.

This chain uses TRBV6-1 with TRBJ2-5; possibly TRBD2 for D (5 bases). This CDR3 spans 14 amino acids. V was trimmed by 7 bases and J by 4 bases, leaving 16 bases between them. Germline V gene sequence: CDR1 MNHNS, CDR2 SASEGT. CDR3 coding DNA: TGTGCCAGCACCGTCACGGGAAGGGTAGAGACCCAGTACTTC. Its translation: CASTVTGRVETQYF.

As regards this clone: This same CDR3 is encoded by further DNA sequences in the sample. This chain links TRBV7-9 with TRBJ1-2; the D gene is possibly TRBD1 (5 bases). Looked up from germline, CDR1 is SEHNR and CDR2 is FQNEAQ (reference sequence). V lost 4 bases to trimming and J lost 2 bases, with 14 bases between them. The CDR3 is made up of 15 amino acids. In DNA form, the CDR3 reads TGTGCCAGCAGCTCGGCCGGGACTCGGAACTATGGCTACACCTTC. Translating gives CASSSAGTRNYGYTF.

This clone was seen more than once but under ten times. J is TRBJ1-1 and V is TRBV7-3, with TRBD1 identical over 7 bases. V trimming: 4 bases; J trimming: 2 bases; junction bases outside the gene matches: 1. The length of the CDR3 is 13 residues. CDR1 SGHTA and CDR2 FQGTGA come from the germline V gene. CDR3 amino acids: CASSSGGNTEAFF. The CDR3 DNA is TGTGCCAGCAGCTCAGGGGGTAACACTGAAGCTTTCTTT. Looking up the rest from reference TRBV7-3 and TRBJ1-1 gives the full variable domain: GAGVSQTPSNKVTEKGKYVELRCDPISGHTALYWYRQSLGQGPEFLIYFQGTGAADDSGLPNDRFFAVRPEGSVSTLKIQRTERGDSAVYLCASSSGGNTEAFFGQGTRLTVV.

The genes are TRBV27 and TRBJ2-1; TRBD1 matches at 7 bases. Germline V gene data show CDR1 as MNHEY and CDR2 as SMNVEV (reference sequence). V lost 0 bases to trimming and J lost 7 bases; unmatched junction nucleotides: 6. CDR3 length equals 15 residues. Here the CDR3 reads CASSLSRQGSNEQFF. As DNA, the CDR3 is TGTGCCAGCAGTTTATCACGACAGGGAAGTAATGAGCAGTTCTTC.

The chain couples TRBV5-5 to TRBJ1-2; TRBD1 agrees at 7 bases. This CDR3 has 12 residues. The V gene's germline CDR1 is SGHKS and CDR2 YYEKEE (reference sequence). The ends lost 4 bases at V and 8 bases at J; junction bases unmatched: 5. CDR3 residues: CASSLDREGYTF. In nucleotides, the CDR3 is TGTGCCAGCAGCCTCGACAGGGAGGGCTACACCTTC.

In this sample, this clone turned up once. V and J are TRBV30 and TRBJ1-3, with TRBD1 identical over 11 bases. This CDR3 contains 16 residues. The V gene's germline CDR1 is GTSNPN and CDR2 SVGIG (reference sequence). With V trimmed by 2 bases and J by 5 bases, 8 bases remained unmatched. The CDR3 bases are TGTGCCTGGAGTACCGGGACAGGGGGGAGTAGAAACACCATATATTTT. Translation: CAWSTGTGGSRNTIYF.

DNA of the CDR3: TGTGCCAGCAGCGTACAGGGCTATAGCAATCAGCCCCAGCATTTT. Translation gives CASSVQGYSNQPQHF. This chain links TRBV5-8 with TRBJ1-5, with D perhaps TRBD1 (6 bases). Germline V gene sequence: CDR1 SGHTS, CDR2 YDEGEE. This CDR3 has 15 amino acids. V was clipped by 4 bases and J by 0 bases, with 11 bases between them.

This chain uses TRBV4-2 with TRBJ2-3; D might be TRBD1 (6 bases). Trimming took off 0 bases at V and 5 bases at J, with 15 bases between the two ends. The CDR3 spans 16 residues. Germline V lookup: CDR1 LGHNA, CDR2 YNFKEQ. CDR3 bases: TGTGCCAGCAGCCAAGATCAGGGGACCCAGCGAGATACGCAGTATTTT. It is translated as CASSQDQGTQRDTQYF.

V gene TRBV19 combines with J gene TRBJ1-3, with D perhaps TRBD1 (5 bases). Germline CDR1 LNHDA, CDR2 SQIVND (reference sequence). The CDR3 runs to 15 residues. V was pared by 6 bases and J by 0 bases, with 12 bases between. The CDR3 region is CASSATTVSGNTIYF. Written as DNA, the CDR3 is TGTGCCAGTAGCGCCACGACAGTCTCTGGAAACACCATATATTTT.

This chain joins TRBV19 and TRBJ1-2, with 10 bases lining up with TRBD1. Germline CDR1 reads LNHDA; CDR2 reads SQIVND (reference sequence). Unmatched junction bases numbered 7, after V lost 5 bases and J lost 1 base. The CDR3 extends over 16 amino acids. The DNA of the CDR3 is TGTGCCAGTAGTGTCCCGACAGGGGGCTTTAACTATGGCTACACCTTC. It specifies CASSVPTGGFNYGYTF.

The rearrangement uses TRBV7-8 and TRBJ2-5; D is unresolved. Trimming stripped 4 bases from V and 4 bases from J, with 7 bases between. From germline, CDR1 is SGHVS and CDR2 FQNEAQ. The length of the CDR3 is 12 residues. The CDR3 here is CASSYNSETQYF. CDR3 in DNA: TGTGCCAGCAGCTATAATTCAGAGACCCAGTACTTC.

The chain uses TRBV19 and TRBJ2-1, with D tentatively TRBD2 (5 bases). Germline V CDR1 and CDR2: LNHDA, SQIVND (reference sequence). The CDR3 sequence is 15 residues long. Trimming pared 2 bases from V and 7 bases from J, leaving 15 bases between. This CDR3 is CASSITGSVRNEQFF. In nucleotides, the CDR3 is TGTGCCAGTAGTATAACGGGGTCGGTTAGGAATGAGCAGTTCTTC.

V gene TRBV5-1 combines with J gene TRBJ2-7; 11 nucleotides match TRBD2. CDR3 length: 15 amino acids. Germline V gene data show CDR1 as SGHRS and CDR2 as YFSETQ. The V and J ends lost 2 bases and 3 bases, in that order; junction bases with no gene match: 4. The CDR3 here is CASSFSSGGNYEQYF. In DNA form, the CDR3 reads TGCGCCAGCAGCTTCTCTAGCGGGGGGAACTACGAGCAGTACTTC.

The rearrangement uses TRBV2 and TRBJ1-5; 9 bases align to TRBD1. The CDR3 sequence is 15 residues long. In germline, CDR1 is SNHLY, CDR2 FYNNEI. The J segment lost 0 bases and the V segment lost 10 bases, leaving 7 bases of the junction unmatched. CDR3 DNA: TGTGCCACCCGGGACAGGGAGTATAGCAATCAGCCCCAGCATTTT. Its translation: CATRDREYSNQPQHF.

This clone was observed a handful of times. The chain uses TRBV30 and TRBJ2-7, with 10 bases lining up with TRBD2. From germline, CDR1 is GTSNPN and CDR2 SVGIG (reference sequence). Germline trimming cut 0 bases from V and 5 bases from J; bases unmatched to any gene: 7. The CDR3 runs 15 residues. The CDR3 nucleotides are TGTGCCTGGAGTGTAAGAAGCGGGGGGGCCAACGAGCAGTACTTC. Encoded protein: CAWSVRSGGANEQYF.

In DNA form, the CDR3 reads TGTGCCAGCAGTGGGGAGGTGATGACTGAAGCTTTCTTT. Its translation is CASSGEVMTEAFF. The chain carries TRBV6-1 and TRBJ1-1; D is undetermined. Trimming stripped 4 bases from V and 5 bases from J, with 11 bases between. Germline CDR1 reads MNHNS; CDR2 reads SASEGT. The CDR3 sequence is 13 residues long.

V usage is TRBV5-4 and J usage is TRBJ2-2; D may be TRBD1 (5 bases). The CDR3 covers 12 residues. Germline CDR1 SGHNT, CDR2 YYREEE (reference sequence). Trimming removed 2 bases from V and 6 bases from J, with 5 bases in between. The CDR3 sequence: CASSLGAGELFF. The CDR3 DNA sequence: TGTGCCAGCAGCTTAGGGGCCGGGGAGCTGTTTTTT.